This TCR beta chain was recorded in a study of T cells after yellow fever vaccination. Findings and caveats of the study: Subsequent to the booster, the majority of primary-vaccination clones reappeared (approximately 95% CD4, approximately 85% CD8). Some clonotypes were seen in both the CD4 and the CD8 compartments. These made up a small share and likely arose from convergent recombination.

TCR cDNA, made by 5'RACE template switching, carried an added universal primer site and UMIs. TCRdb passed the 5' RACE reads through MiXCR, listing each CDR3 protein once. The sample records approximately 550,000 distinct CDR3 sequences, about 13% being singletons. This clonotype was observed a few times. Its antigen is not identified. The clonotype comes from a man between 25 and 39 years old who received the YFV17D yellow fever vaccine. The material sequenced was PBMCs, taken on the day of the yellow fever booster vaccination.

The CDR3 DNA reads TGTGCCAGCAGCACCTCCCCTAGCGTTCGGGGCAATGAGCAGTTCTTC. It codes for CASSTSPSVRGNEQFF. The rearrangement joins TRBV6-1 to TRBJ2-1; possible D gene TRBD2, 6 bases. CDR1 is MNHNS and CDR2 is SASEGT in the germline V gene. The CDR3 spans 16 residues. V was cut by 6 bases and J by 6 bases, with 21 bases left in between.